This entry is about one TCR beta chain. What it binds is not known. The sample belongs to a study of cytomegalovirus exposure and HLA in healthy donors. Findings and limits, study-wide: Analysis was performed later, and it showed HLA-associated TCR beta chains to be more clonally expanded than equally common others. Several of the most significant clusters appeared, in a later analysis, to be linked to common viral pathogens.

PCR primers comprised 60 Vbeta and 13 Jbeta primers. Data came from immunoSEQ multiplex PCR; TCRdb stores just in-frame clones and leaves some out. The table records roughly 130,000 clones, around 82% of them present only once. Looked up from germline, CDR1 is SQVTM and CDR2 is ANQGSEA. The CDR3 runs to 15 residues. Germline trimming cut 1 base from V and 4 bases from J; bases unmatched to any gene: 7. The J gene is TRBJ2-7, the V gene TRBV29-1; 10 bases agree with TRBD1. The source is a boy between 10 and 17 years old in good health and CMV-seronegative. The sequenced sample was PBMCs. CDR3 nucleotides: TGCAGCGTTGAAGGGACAGGGGGATCCATATACGAGCAGTACTTC. The encoded protein is CSVEGTGGSIYEQYF.